The TCR beta chain under discussion was sequenced for a study of tumor-infiltrating lymphocytes in primary liver carcinoma. This clonotype was picked up one time. Relative to the germline gene, one junction end is altered; a read error may explain this. The blood RNA (from unsorted whole blood) was obtained, and germline DNA was also extracted. The investigators made TCR beta cDNA from about 0.45 ug total RNA, using a constant-region primer. ARM-PCR, slightly modified, supplied the TCR beta libraries through three nested multiplex PCR rounds. Amplification in the first two PCR rounds was performed using TRBV1-TRBV30 forward primers and a C-beta reverse primer for 10 cycles each. In TCRdb, the multiplex PCR reads were re-called with MiXCR into one record per CDR3 protein. The top ten clones hold 9% of a sample with approximately 300,000 distinct CDR3 sequences, about 60% of them seen once. From germline, CDR1 is SEHNR and CDR2 FQNEAQ (reference sequence). The CDR3 sequence is 17 residues long.

This TCR derives from a man in his forties with primary liver carcinoma and hepatitis B virus infection. Specimen: peripheral blood. The gene calls are TRBV7-9 and TRBJ1-3; D is unresolved. CDR3 in DNA: TGTGCCGGCAGCTTACGCCGGCAACATCGGACCGGAAACACCATATATTTT. This translates into CAGSLRRQHRTGNTIYF.